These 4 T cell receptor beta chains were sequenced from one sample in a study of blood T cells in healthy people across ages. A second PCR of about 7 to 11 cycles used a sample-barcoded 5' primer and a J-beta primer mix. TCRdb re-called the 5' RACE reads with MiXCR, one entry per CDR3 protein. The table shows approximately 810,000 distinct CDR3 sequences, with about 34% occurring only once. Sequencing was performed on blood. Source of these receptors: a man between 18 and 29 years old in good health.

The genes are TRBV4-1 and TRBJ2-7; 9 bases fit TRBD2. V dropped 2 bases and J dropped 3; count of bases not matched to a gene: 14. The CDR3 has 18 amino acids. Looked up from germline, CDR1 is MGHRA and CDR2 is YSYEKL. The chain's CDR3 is CASSQLPPGTSIVYEQYF. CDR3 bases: TGCGCCAGCAGCCAACTCCCCCCAGGGACTAGCATTGTCTACGAGCAGTACTTC.

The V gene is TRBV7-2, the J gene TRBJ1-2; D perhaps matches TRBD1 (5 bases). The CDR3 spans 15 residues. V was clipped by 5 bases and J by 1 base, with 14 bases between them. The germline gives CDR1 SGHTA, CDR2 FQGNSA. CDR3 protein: CASSLWDGYNYGYTF. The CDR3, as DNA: TGTGCCAGCAGCCTCTGGGACGGTTATAACTATGGCTACACCTTC.

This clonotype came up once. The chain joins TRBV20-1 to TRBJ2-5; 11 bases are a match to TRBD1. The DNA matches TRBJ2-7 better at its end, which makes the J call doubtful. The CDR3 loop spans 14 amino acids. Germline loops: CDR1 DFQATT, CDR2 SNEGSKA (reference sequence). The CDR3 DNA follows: TGCAGTGCCCAGGACAGGGGGCTCTTCTACGAGCAGTACTTC. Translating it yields CSAQDRGLFYEQYF.

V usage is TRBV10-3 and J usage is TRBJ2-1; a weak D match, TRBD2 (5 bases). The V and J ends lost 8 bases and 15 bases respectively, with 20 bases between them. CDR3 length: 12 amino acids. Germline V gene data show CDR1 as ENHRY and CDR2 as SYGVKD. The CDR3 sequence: CAIASTGMGAFF. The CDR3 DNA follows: TGTGCCATCGCGTCTACGGGGATGGGAGCGTTCTTC.